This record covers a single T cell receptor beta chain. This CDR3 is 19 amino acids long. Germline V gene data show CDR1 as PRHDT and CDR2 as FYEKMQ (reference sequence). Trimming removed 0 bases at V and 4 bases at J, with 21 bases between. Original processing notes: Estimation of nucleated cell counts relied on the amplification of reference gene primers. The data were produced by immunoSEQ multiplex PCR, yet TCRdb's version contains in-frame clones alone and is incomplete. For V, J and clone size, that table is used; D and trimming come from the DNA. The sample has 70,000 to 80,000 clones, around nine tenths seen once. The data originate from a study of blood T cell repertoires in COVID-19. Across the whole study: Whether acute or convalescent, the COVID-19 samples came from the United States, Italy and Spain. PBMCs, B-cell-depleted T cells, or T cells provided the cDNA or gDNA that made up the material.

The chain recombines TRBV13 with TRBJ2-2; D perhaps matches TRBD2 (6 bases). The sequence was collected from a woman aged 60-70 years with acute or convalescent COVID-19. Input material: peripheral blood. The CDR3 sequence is CASSLGRGGFGSGTGELFF. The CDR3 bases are TGTGCCAGCAGCTTAGGCCGAGGAGGGTTCGGGAGCGGCACCGGGGAGCTGTTTTTT.